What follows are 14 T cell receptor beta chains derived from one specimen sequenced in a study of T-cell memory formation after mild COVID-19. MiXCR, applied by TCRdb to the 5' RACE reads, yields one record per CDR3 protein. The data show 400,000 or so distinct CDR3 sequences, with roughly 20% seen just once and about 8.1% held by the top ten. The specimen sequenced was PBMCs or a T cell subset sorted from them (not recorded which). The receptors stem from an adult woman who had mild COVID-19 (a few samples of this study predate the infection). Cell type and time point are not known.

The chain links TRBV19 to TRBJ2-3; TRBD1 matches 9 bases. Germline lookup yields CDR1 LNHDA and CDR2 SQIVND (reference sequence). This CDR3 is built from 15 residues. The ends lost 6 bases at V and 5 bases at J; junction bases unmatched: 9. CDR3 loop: CASSIGQGPGDTQYF. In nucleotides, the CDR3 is TGTGCCAGTAGCATTGGACAGGGGCCGGGAGATACGCAGTATTTT. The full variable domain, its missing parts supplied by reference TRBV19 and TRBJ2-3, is DGGITQSPKYLFRKEGQNVTLSCEQNLNHDAMYWYRQDPGQGLRLIYYSQIVNDFQKGDIAEGYSVSREKKESFPLTVTSAQKNPTAFYLCASSIGQGPGDTQYFGPGTRLTVL.

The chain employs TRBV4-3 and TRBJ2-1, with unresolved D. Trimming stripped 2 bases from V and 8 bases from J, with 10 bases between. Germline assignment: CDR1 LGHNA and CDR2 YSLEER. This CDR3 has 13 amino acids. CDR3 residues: CASSQSWSDEQFF. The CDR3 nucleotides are TGCGCCAGCAGCCAAAGTTGGTCGGATGAGCAGTTCTTC.

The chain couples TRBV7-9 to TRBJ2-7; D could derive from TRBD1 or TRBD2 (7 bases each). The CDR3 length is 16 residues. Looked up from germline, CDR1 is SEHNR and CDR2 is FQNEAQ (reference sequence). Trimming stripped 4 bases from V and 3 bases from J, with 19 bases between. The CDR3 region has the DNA TGTGCCAGCAGCTCACTACGACAGGGAGGGATCTACGAGCAGTACTTC. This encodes CASSSLRQGGIYEQYF.

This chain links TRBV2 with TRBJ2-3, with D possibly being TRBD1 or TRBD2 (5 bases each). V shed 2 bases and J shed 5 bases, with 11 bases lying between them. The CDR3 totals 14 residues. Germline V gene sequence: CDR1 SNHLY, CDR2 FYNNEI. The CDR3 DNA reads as TGTGCCAGCAGTGAATGGGGGAGAATAGATACGCAGTATTTT. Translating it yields CASSEWGRIDTQYF. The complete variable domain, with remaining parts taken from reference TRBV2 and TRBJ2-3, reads EPEVTQTPSHQVTQMGQEVILRCVPISNHLYFYWYRQILGQKVEFLVSFYNNEISEKSEIFDDQFSVERPDGSNFTLKIRSTKLEDSAMYFCASSEWGRIDTQYFGPGTRLTVL.

The chain's CDR3 is CASSALRSYEQYF. CDR3 DNA sequence: TGTGCCAGCAGCGCCCTCCGCTCCTACGAGCAGTACTTC. This chain joins TRBV7-8 and TRBJ2-7; D unclear. The V and J ends lost 5 bases and 0 bases respectively, with 8 bases between them. CDR1 SGHVS and CDR2 FQNEAQ come from the germline V gene. The CDR3 covers 13 residues.

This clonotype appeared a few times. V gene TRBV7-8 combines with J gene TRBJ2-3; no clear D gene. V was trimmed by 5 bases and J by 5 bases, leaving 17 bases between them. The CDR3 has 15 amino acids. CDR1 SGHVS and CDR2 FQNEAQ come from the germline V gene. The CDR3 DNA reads TGTGCCAGCAGCGAGAACTTGGACGTAGAAGATACGCAGTATTTT. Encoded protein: CASSENLDVEDTQYF.

The CDR3 bases are TGTGCCAGCAGCTTCCAAAGACCAGGGAGTTCACCCCTCCACTTT. Its protein is CASSFQRPGSSPLHF. The gene calls are TRBV7-9 and TRBJ1-6, with D possibly TRBD1 on 5 matching bases. The CDR3 totals 15 residues. The germline V gene has CDR1 SEHNR and CDR2 FQNEAQ (reference sequence). Trimming removed 3 bases from V and 9 bases from J, with 15 bases in between.

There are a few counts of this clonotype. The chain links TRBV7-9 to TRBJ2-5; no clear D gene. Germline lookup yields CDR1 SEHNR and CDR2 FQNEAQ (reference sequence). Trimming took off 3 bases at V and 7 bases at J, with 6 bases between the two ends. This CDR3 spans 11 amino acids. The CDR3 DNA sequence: TGTGCCAGCAGCTTCGGTGTGACCCAGTACTTC. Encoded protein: CASSFGVTQYF.

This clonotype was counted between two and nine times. The CDR3 sequence is CSVEDLRGQDYEQYF. CDR3 nucleotide sequence: TGCAGCGTTGAAGATCTCCGAGGACAGGATTACGAGCAGTACTTC. The V and J genes are TRBV29-1 and TRBJ2-7; 7 bases are shared with TRBD1. J lost 4 bases, V lost 0 bases, and 9 bases had no gene match. Germline V gene lookup returns CDR1 SQVTM and CDR2 ANQGSEA. This CDR3 is 15 amino acids long.

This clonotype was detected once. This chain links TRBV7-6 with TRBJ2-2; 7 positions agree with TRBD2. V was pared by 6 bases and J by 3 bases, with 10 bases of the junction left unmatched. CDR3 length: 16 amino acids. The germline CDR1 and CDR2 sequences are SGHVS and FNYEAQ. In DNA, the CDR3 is TGTGCCAGCAGTTCCGGGGAGGGAGCCCACACCGGGGAGCTGTTTTTT. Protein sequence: CASSSGEGAHTGELFF.

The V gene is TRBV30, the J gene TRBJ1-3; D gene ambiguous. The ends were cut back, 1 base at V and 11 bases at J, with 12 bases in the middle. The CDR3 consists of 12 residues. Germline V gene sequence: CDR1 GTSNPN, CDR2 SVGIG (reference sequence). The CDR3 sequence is CAWSAQSGSIYF. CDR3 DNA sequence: TGTGCCTGGAGTGCCCAGTCGGGGTCCATATATTTT.

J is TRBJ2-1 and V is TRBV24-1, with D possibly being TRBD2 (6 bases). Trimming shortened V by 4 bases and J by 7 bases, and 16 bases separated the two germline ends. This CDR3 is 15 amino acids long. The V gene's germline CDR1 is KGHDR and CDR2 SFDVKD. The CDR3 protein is CATSEGGVNGNEQFF. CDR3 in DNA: TGTGCCACCAGTGAGGGCGGGGTAAATGGGAATGAGCAGTTCTTC.

CDR3 DNA: TGCAGTGCTACTAAGGTAGCGGGGGGAGGAGAGACCCAGTACTTC. Protein product: CSATKVAGGGETQYF. The rearrangement links TRBV20-1 to TRBJ2-5; 10 nucleotides agree with TRBD2. The V gene end was trimmed by 4 bases and the J gene end by 4 bases; junction bases not matched to a gene: 9. CDR1 is DFQATT, CDR2 SNEGSKA, per germline (reference sequence). The CDR3 length is 15 residues.

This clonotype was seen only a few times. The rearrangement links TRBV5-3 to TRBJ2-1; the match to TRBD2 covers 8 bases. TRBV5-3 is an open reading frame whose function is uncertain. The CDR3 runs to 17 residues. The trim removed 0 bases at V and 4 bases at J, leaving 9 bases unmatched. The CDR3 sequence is CARSLAARLAPYNEQFF. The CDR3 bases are TGTGCCAGAAGCTTGGCTGCGAGACTAGCGCCGTACAATGAGCAGTTCTTC.